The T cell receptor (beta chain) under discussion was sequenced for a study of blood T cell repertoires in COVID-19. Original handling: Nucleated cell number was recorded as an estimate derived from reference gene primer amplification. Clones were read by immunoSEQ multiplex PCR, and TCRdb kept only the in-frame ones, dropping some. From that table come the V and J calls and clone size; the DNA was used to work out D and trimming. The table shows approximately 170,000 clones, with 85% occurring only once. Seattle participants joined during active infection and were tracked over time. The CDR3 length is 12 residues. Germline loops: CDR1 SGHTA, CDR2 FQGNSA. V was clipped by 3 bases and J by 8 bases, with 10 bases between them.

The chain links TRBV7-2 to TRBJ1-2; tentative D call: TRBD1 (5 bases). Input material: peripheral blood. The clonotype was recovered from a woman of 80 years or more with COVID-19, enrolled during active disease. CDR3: CASSFQGAGYTF. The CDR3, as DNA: TGTGCCAGCAGCTTTCAAGGGGCCGGCTACACCTTC.